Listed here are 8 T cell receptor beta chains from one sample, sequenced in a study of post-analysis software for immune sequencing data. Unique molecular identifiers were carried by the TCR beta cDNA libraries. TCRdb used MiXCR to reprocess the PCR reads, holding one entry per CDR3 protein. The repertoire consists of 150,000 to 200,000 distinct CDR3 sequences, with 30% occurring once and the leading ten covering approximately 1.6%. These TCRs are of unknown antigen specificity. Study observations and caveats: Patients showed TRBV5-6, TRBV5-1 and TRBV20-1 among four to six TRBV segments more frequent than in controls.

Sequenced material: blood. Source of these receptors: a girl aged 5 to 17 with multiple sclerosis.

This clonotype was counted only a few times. Here the CDR3 DNA reads TGTGCCATCAGCCCCCCGGGACAGGGAAGGAATGAGCAGTTCTTC. Protein: CAISPPGQGRNEQFF. The V gene is TRBV10-3, the J gene TRBJ2-1; 9 bases fit TRBD1. This CDR3 has 15 amino acids. With 6 bases clipped from V and 7 bases from J, the junction kept 10 bases outside the gene matches. Germline V CDR1 and CDR2: ENHRY, SYGVKD.

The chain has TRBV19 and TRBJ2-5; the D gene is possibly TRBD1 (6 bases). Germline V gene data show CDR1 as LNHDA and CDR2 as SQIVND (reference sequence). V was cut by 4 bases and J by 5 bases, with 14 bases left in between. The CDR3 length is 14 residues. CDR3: CASSTYTGSETQYF. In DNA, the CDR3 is TGTGCCAGTAGTACCTACACAGGGTCGGAGACCCAGTACTTC.

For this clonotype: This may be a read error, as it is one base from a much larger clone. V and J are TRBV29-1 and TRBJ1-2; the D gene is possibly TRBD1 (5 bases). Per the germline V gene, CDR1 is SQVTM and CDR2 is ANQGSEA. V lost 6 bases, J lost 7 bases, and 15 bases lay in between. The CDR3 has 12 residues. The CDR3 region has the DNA TGCAGCGTCCGACGGGGACGAGGTGGCTACACCTTC. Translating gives CSVRRGRGGYTF.

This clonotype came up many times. CDR3 region: CATSSRRDSLGDTQYF. The CDR3 DNA reads as TGTGCCACCAGCAGCCGTCGGGACTCCTTAGGAGATACGCAGTATTTT. This chain connects TRBV15 to TRBJ2-3; maybe TRBD2 (6 bases). The germline CDR1 and CDR2 sequences are LNHNV and YYDKDF (reference sequence). The CDR3 runs to 16 residues. V gave up 3 bases and J gave up 5 bases, with 18 bases separating them.

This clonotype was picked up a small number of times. The CDR3 loop reads CASSAPTRGTGAKETQYF. CDR3 sequence (DNA): TGTGCCAGCAGCGCCCCCACAAGGGGGACAGGGGCTAAAGAGACCCAGTACTTC. The chain couples TRBV9 to TRBJ2-5, with 10 nucleotides matching TRBD1. V lost 3 bases and J lost 3; bases outside the gene matches: 14. CDR3 length equals 18 residues. Germline V gives CDR1 SGDLS, CDR2 YYNGEE. The whole variable domain, filled in from reference TRBV9 and TRBJ2-5, reads DSGVTQTPKHLITATGQRVTLRCSPRSGDLSVYWYQQSLDQGLQFLIQYYNGEERAKGNILERFSAQQFPDLHSELNLSSLELGDSALYFCASSAPTRGTGAKETQYFGPGTRLLVL.

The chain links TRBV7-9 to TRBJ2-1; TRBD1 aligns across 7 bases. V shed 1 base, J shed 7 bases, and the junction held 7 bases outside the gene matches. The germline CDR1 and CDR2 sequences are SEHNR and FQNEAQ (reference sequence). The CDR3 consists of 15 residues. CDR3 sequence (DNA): TGTGCCAGCAGCTTAGAGGGCAGGGGGAGAAATGAGCAGTTCTTC. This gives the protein CASSLEGRGRNEQFF.

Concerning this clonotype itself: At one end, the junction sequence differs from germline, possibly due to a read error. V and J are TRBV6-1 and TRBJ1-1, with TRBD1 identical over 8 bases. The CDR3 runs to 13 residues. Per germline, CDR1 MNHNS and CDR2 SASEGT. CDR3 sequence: CANSAQGDTEAFF. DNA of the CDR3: TGTGCCAACAGTGCACAGGGGGACACTGAAGCTTTCTTT.

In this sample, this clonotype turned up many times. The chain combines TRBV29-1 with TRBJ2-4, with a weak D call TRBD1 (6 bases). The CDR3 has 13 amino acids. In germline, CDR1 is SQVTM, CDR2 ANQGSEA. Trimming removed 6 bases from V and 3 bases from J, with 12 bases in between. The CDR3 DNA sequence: TGCAGCGTCGTACGACAGGACAAAAACATTCAGTACTTC. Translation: CSVVRQDKNIQYF.